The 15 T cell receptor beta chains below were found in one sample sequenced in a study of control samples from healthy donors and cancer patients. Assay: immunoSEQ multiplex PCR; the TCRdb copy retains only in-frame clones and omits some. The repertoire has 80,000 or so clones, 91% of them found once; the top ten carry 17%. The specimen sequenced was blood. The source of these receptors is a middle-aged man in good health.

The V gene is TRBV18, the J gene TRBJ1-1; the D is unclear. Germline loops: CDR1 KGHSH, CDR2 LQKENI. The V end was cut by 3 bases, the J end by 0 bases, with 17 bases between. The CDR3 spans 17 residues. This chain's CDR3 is CASSPSLRIEVNTEAFF. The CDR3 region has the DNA TGTGCCAGCTCACCTTCCCTGCGGATCGAAGTGAACACTGAAGCTTTCTTT.

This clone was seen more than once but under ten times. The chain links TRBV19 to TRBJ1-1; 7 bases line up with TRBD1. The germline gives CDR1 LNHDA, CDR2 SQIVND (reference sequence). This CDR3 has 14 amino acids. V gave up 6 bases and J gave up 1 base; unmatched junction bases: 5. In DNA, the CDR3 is TGTGCCAGTAGAAGGGGACAGCAGAACACTGAAGCTTTCTTT. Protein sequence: CASRRGQQNTEAFF. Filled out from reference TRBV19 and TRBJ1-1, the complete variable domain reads DGGITQSPKYLFRKEGQNVTLSCEQNLNHDAMYWYRQDPGQGLRLIYYSQIVNDFQKGDIAEGYSVSREKKESFPLTVTSAQKNPTAFYLCASRRGQQNTEAFFGQGTRLTVV.

The CDR3 here is CATTGNYEQYF. The CDR3 nucleotides read TGTGCCACTACAGGGAACTACGAGCAGTACTTC. The chain employs TRBV19 and TRBJ2-7; possibly TRBD1 for D (6 bases). Germline V lookup: CDR1 LNHDA, CDR2 SQIVND (reference sequence). The CDR3 consists of 11 residues. V lost 10 bases and J lost 3, with 10 bases in between. The full variable domain, with the rest looked up from reference TRBV19 and TRBJ2-7, is DGGITQSPKYLFRKEGQNVTLSCEQNLNHDAMYWYRQDPGQGLRLIYYSQIVNDFQKGDIAEGYSVSREKKESFPLTVTSAQKNPTAFYLCATTGNYEQYFGPGTRLTVT.

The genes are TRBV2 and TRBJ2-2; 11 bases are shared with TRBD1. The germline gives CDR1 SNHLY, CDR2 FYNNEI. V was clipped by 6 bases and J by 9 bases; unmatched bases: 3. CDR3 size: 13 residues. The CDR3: CASRDRGHRELFF. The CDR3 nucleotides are TGTGCCAGCAGGGACAGGGGGCACCGGGAGCTGTTTTTT.

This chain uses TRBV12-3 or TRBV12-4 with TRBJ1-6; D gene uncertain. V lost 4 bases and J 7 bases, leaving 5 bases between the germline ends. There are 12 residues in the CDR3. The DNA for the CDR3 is TGTGCCAGCAGTTCGGGAAATTCACCCCTCCACTTT. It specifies CASSSGNSPLHF.

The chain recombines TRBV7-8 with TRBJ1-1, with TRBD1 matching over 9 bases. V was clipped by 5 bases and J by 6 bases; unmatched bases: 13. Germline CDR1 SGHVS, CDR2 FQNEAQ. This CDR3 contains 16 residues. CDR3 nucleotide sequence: TGTGCCAGCAGCCCTTTACAGGGGGCGGCGATTGCTGAAGCTTTCTTT. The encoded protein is CASSPLQGAAIAEAFF.

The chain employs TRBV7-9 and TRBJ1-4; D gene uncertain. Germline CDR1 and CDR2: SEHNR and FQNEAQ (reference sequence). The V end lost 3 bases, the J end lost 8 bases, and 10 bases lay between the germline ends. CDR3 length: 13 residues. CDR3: CASSLNEQEKLFF. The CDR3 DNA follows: TGTGCCAGCAGCTTGAATGAGCAGGAAAAACTGTTTTTT.

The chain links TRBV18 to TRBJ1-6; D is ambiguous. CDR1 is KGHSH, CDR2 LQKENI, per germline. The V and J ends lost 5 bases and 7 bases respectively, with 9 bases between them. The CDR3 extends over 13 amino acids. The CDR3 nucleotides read TGTGCCAGCTCAAAAGGGAACAATTCACCCCTCCACTTT. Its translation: CASSKGNNSPLHF.

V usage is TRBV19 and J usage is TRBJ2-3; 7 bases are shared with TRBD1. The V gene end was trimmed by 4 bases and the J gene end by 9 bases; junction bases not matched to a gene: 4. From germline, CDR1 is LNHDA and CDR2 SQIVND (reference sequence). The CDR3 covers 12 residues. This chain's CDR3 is CASSTDRRTQYF. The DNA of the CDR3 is TGTGCCAGTAGTACGGACAGGCGGACGCAGTATTTT.

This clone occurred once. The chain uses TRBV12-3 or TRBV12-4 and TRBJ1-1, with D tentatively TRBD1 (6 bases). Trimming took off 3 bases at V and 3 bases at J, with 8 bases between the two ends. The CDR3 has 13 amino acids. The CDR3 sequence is CASSLQGHTEAFF. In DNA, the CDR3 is TGTGCCAGCAGTTTGCAGGGGCACACTGAAGCTTTCTTT.

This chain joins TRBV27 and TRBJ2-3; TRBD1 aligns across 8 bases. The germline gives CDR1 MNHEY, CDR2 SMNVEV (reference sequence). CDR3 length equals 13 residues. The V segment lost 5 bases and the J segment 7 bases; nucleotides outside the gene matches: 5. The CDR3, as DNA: TGTGCCAGCAGTAGGACAGGGAAAAATACGCAGTATTTT. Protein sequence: CASSRTGKNTQYF.

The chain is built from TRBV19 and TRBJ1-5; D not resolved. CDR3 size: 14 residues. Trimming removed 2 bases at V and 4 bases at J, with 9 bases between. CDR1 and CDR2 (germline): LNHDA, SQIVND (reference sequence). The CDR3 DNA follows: TGTGCCAGTAGTATAAGGACGGTGAATCAGCCCCAGCATTTT. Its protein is CASSIRTVNQPQHF.

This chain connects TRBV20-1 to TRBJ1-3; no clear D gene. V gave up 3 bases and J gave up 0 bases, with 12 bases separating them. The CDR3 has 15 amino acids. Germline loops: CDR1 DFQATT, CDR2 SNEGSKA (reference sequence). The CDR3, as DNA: TGCAGTGCTAGTGTCAGTCAGAGCTCTGGAAACACCATATATTTT. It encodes CSASVSQSSGNTIYF.

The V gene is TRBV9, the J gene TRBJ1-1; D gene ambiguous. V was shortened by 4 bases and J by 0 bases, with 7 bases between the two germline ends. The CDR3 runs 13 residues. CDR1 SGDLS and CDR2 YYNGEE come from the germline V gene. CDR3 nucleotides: TGTGCCAGCAGCACGACGGTGAACACTGAAGCTTTCTTT. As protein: CASSTTVNTEAFF.

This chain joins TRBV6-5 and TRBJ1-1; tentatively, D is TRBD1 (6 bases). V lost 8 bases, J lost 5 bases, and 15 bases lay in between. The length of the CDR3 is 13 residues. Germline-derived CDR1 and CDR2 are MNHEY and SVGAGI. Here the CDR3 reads CASLPGESTEAFF. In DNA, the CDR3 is TGTGCCAGCCTTCCAGGGGAGTCGACTGAAGCTTTCTTT.